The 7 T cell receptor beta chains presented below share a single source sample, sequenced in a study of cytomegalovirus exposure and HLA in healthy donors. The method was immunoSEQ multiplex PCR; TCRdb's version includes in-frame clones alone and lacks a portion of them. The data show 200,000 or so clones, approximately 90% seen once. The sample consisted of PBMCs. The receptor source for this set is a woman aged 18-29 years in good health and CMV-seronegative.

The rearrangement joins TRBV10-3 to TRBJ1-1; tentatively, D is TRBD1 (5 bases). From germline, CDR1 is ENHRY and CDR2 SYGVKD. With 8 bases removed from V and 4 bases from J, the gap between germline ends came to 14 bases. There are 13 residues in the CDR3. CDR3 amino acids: CAIGQGTGTEAFF. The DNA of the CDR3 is TGTGCCATCGGGCAGGGTACGGGCACTGAAGCTTTCTTT.

In DNA, the CDR3 is TGTGCCAGCAGTGGAGACAGGACCAATCAGCCCCAGCATTTT. Its translation is CASSGDRTNQPQHF. The chain recombines TRBV28 with TRBJ1-5; a weak D match, TRBD1 (6 bases). CDR3 size: 14 residues. From germline, CDR1 is MDHEN and CDR2 SYDVKM. Trimming stripped 5 bases from V and 3 bases from J, with 11 bases between.

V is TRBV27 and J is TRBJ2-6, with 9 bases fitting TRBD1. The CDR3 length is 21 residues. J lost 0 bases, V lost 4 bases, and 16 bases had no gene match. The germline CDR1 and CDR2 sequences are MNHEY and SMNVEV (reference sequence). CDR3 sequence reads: CASSSSSFPGQGFSGANVLTF. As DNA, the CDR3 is TGTGCCAGCAGTTCCTCGTCTTTCCCGGGACAGGGATTCTCTGGGGCCAACGTCCTGACTTTC.

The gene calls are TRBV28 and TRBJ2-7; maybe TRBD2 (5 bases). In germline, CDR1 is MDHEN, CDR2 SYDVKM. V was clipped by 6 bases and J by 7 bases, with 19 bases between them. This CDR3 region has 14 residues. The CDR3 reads CASSLSPLPGEQYF. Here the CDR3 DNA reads TGTGCCAGCAGCCTATCTCCGCTCCCGGGGGAGCAGTACTTC.

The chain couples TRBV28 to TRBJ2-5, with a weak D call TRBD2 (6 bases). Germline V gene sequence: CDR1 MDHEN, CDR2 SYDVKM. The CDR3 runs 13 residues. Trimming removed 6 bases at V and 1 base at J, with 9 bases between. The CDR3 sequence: CASRWDSQETQYF. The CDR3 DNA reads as TGTGCCAGCAGATGGGACTCCCAAGAGACCCAGTACTTC.

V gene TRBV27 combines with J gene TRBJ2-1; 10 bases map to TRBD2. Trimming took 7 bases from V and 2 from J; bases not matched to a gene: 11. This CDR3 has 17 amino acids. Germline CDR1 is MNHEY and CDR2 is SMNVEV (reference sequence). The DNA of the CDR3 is TGTGCCAGCAACCCCGGCCTAGCGGGAGCCCCCTACAATGAGCAGTTCTTC. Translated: CASNPGLAGAPYNEQFF.

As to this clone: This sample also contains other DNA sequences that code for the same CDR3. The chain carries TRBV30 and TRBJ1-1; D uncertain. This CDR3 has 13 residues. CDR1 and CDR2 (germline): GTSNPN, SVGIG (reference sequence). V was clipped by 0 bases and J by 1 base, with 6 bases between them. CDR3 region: CAWSVPGNTEAFF. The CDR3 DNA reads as TGTGCCTGGAGTGTACCCGGGAACACTGAAGCTTTCTTT.